The next 4 T cell receptor beta chains were all read from a single sample in a study of response to subunit inactivated influenza vaccine. One entry per CDR3 protein, called by TCRdb with MiXCR from the RT-PCR reads. The data contain hundreds of thousands of distinct CDR3 sequences, roughly 25% of them singletons. Specimen: CD4+ T cells sorted from PBMCs, collected 5 days after vaccination. The receptors originated from a man over 45 who received an inactivated influenza vaccine.

Of note for this clonotype: A much larger clone sits a single nucleotide away, making a read error possible. The V call is TRBV20-1, the J call TRBJ1-6, with TRBD1 as a possible D gene (5 bases). Germline V CDR1 and CDR2: DFQATT, SNEGSKA (reference sequence). This CDR3 comprises 17 residues. The CDR3 reads CSAGEGTGSSYNSPLHF. In nucleotides, the CDR3 is TGCAGTGCTGGAGAAGGGACGGGTAGCTCCTATAATTCACCCCTCCACTTT.

The chain links TRBV20-1 to TRBJ1-5; perhaps TRBD1 as D (6 bases). The CDR3 runs 14 residues. Germline V lookup: CDR1 DFQATT, CDR2 SNEGSKA (reference sequence). The V gene lost 5 bases and the J gene lost 3 bases, with 14 bases spanning the gap. The DNA of the CDR3 is TGCAGTGCTGTTAGAGGGGGGTTCAATCAGCCCCAGCATTTT. Translating gives CSAVRGGFNQPQHF.

This clonotype was seen a few times. Relative to the germline gene, one junction end is altered; a read error may explain this. The chain employs TRBV7-2 and TRBJ2-7, with D perhaps matching TRBD1 (6 bases). This CDR3 has 14 residues. Germline CDR1 is SGHTA and CDR2 is FQGNSA. The CDR3, as DNA: TGCGCCAGCAGCTTGGGACACCAATCCTACGAGCAGTACTTC. As protein: CASSLGHQSYEQYF. Supplemented by reference TRBV7-2 and TRBJ2-7, the full variable domain reads GAGVSQSPSNKVTEKGKDVELRCDPISGHTALYWYRQSLGQGLEFLIYFQGNSAPDKSGLPSDRFSAERTGGSVSTLTIQRTQQEDSAVYLCASSLGHQSYEQYFGPGTRLTVT.

This clonotype was seen a handful of times. This rearrangement joins TRBV7-2 to TRBJ2-7; D call uncertain. The V end was cut by 1 base, the J end by 4 bases, with 8 bases between. The CDR3 is made up of 13 amino acids. CDR1 and CDR2 (germline): SGHTA, FQGNSA. The CDR3 spells CASSLDSGYEQYF. The CDR3 DNA sequence: TGTGCCAGCAGCTTAGATTCCGGGTACGAGCAGTACTTC. Combining the CDR3 with reference TRBV7-2 and TRBJ2-7 gives the whole variable domain GAGVSQSPSNKVTEKGKDVELRCDPISGHTALYWYRQSLGQGLEFLIYFQGNSAPDKSGLPSDRFSAERTGGSVSTLTIQRTQQEDSAVYLCASSLDSGYEQYFGPGTRLTVT.